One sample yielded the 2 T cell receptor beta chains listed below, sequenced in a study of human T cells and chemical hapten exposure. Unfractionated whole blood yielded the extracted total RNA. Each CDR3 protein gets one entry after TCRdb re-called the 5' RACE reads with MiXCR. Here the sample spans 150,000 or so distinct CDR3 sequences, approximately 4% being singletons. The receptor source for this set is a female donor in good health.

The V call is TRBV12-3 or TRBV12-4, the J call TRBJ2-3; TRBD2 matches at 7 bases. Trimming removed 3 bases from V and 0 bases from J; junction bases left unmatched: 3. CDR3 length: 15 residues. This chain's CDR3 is CASSFLAESTDTQYF. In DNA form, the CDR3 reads TGTGCCAGCAGTTTTCTAGCGGAGAGCACAGATACGCAGTATTTT.

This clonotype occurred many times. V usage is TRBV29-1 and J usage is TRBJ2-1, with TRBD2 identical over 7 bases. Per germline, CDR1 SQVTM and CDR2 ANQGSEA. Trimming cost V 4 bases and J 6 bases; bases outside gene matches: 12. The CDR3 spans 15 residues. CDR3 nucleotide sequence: TGCAGCGTTGTCACGAGGGAGGGGCCTCCCAATGAGCAGTTCTTC. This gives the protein CSVVTREGPPNEQFF.